Shown below are 24 T cell receptor beta chains from a single sample sequenced in a study of T cell repertoires in cytomegalovirus infection (dated by TCRdb to about 2019). Sequencing was performed on an Illumina HiSeq 1500. TCRdb ran its own pipeline on the public reads, namely fastp trimming at Q25 and MiXCR clone calling, and kept in-frame beta chains. Every entry covers one CDR3 protein and lists the most common genes and DNA from its rows. This sample is represented by some 400,000 distinct CDR3 sequences; over 15% of them were singletons. The leading ten clones occupy approximately 10% of the sample. The specimen was PBMCs. These receptors originate from a human donor in good health (CMV status not recorded). Some clones in this sample may be carry-over from other donors' samples.

This clonotype was detected only a few times. The rearrangement joins TRBV20-1 to TRBJ2-7; D gene ambiguous. CDR3 length: 15 amino acids. V gave up 5 bases and J gave up 3 bases, with 20 bases separating them. Germline V gene sequence: CDR1 DFQATT, CDR2 SNEGSKA (reference sequence). CDR3: CSALLMGNRVYEQYF. CDR3 in DNA: TGCAGTGCTCTCTTAATGGGTAATCGGGTCTACGAGCAGTACTTC.

This clonotype was seen only a few times. The chain is built from TRBV5-1 and TRBJ2-1; D unclear. Trimming took off 1 base at V and 5 bases at J, with 10 bases between the two ends. Germline-derived CDR1 and CDR2 are SGHRS and YFSETQ. The CDR3 contains 14 residues. CDR3: CASSLFPPDNEQFF. The CDR3 nucleotides read TGCGCCAGCAGCTTGTTCCCTCCTGACAATGAGCAGTTCTTC.

This clonotype was counted ten times or more. The V and J genes are TRBV12-3 or TRBV12-4 and TRBJ2-3; no firm D call. Trimming removed 6 bases at V and 4 bases at J, with 11 bases between. The CDR3 has 13 amino acids. CDR3 residues: CASSRLKADTQYF. CDR3 nucleotide sequence: TGTGCCAGCAGCAGGCTTAAGGCAGATACGCAGTATTTT.

The J gene is TRBJ1-1, the V gene TRBV28, with D perhaps TRBD1 (5 bases). V was trimmed by 6 bases and J by 2 bases, leaving 13 bases between them. Germline assignment: CDR1 MDHEN and CDR2 SYDVKM. The CDR3 has 14 amino acids. The CDR3 region is CASRQLGGNTEAFF. CDR3 sequence (DNA): TGTGCCAGCAGACAATTGGGGGGAAACACTGAAGCTTTCTTT. Full variable domain (outside the CDR3, taken from reference TRBV28 and TRBJ1-1): DVKVTQSSRYLVKRTGEKVFLECVQDMDHENMFWYRQDPGLGLRLIYFSYDVKMKEKGDIPEGYSVSREKKERFSLILESASTNQTSMYLCASRQLGGNTEAFFGQGTRLTVV.

This clonotype was counted ten times or more. The chain has TRBV19 and TRBJ1-5, with TRBD1 matching 7 bases. This CDR3 spans 13 amino acids. The germline V gene encodes CDR1 LNHDA and CDR2 SQIVND (reference sequence). J gave up 6 bases and V 5 bases, and 4 bases lay outside the gene matches. The CDR3 region is CASSGTGVQPQHF. In DNA form, the CDR3 reads TGTGCCAGTAGTGGTACAGGGGTTCAGCCCCAGCATTTT. The full variable domain, with the rest looked up from reference TRBV19 and TRBJ1-5, is DGGITQSPKYLFRKEGQNVTLSCEQNLNHDAMYWYRQDPGQGLRLIYYSQIVNDFQKGDIAEGYSVSREKKESFPLTVTSAQKNPTAFYLCASSGTGVQPQHFGDGTRLSIL.

The chain is built from TRBV4-3 and TRBJ2-1; 8 bases are a match to TRBD1. This CDR3 comprises 16 residues. Looked up from germline, CDR1 is LGHNA and CDR2 is YSLEER. V lost 4 bases and J lost 2; bases outside the gene matches: 7. The CDR3 is CASSRATGEPYNEQFF. The CDR3 DNA is TGCGCCAGCAGCCGGGCGACAGGGGAACCCTACAATGAGCAGTTCTTC.

The chain employs TRBV7-2 and TRBJ2-1, with 13 positions matching TRBD2. V gave up 5 bases and J gave up 8 bases; unmatched junction bases: 9. This CDR3 region has 16 residues. Germline V gene sequence: CDR1 SGHTA, CDR2 FQGNSA. CDR3 in DNA: TGTGCCAGCAGCCGTCCGGGACTAGCGGGGTCAGATGAGCAGTTCTTC. Its translation is CASSRPGLAGSDEQFF.

This clonotype was observed a few times. The V call is TRBV7-2, the J call TRBJ1-5, with D uncertain. CDR1 is SGHTA, CDR2 FQGNSA, per germline. There are 13 residues in the CDR3. V lost 1 base, J lost 7 bases, and 8 bases lay in between. For the CDR3, the DNA is TGTGCCAGCAGCTTAGGGCCGGTCCAGCCCCAGCATTTT. This codes for CASSLGPVQPQHF.

J is TRBJ2-7 and V is TRBV23-1, with D possibly called TRBD1 or TRBD2 (6 bases each). TRBV23-1 is flagged as an ORF with uncertain function. The V and J ends lost 7 bases and 4 bases respectively, with 11 bases between them. The CDR3 is 12 residues long. The chain's CDR3 is CASKGGRYEQYF. CDR3 nucleotides: TGCGCCAGCAAAGGGGGGCGATACGAGCAGTACTTC.

This clonotype was recorded a few times. This CDR3 is CASSQPGQVEEKLFF. For the CDR3, the DNA is TGTGCCAGCAGCCAGCCCGGACAGGTCGAAGAAAAACTGTTTTTT. The chain couples TRBV4-2 to TRBJ1-4; 7 bases align to TRBD1. This CDR3 contains 15 residues. V shed 3 bases and J 8 bases; nucleotides not matched to a gene: 9. Germline CDR1 and CDR2: LGHNA and YNFKEQ.

There are many counts of this clonotype. The V gene is TRBV7-2, the J gene TRBJ1-4; the D is unclear. Trimming removed 5 bases from V and 3 bases from J, with 10 bases in between. This CDR3 is 14 amino acids long. Germline CDR1 and CDR2: SGHTA and FQGNSA. The CDR3 nucleotides are TGTGCCAGCAGCCTCGGGCGAGCTAATGAAAAACTGTTTTTT. Its translation: CASSLGRANEKLFF.

This clonotype occurred a few times. The chain has TRBV27 and TRBJ1-1; D is unresolved. The CDR3 is 11 residues long. Between the trimmed V and J ends, which lost 5 bases and 3 bases, there was a span of 4 bases. Per the germline V gene, CDR1 is MNHEY and CDR2 is SMNVEV (reference sequence). CDR3 nucleotides: TGTGCCAGCAGTGGCTACACTGAAGCTTTCTTT. As protein: CASSGYTEAFF.

This clonotype was counted only a few times. V usage is TRBV5-4 and J usage is TRBJ1-3; tentative D call: TRBD1 (5 bases). The CDR3 has 15 amino acids. Trimming removed 3 bases at V and 2 bases at J, with 12 bases between. The germline gives CDR1 SGHNT, CDR2 YYREEE (reference sequence). CDR3 sequence (DNA): TGTGCCAGCAGCTCACCCCGGGACGCTGGAAACACCATATATTTT. It codes for CASSSPRDAGNTIYF.

The sample holds one count of this clonotype. Its ends do not fully match the called genes, so a read error is possible. The chain combines TRBV20-1 with TRBJ1-2, with D unresolved. This CDR3 comprises 8 residues. Germline CDR1 is DFQATT and CDR2 is SNEGSKA (reference sequence). CDR3 residues: CSASLGSF. DNA for the CDR3: TGCAGTGCTAGCCTGGGAAGCTTC.

This clonotype was observed a handful of times. The rearrangement uses TRBV30 and TRBJ2-5; 7 nucleotides align to TRBD2. Germline assignment: CDR1 GTSNPN and CDR2 SVGIG (reference sequence). Germline trimming cut 7 bases from V and 1 base from J; bases unmatched to any gene: 6. There are 13 residues in the CDR3. In DNA, the CDR3 is TGTGCCTTGGGGGGGGACGGCCAAGAGACCCAGTACTTC. Its translation is CALGGDGQETQYF.

This clonotype was counted a few times. The chain recombines TRBV6-1 with TRBJ2-4; D is uncertain. V lost 10 bases, J lost 1 base, and 11 bases lay in between. This CDR3 has 13 residues. Germline CDR1 and CDR2: MNHNS and SASEGT. Here the CDR3 DNA reads TGTGCCACTGGAAACGGGGCCAAAAACATTCAGTACTTC. This codes for CATGNGAKNIQYF.

The table lists this clonotype with many counts. CDR3 bases: TGTGCCAGCAGAGTGGACATGCGGTACGAGCAGTACTTC. Translating gives CASRVDMRYEQYF. The chain uses TRBV2 and TRBJ2-7; possibly TRBD1 for D (5 bases). The V gene's germline CDR1 is SNHLY and CDR2 FYNNEI. This CDR3 has 13 residues. The ends were cut back, 6 bases at V and 4 bases at J, with 13 bases in the middle.

This clonotype appeared many times. The chain recombines TRBV19 with TRBJ1-6, with D unclear. V was trimmed by 5 bases and J by 4 bases, leaving 15 bases between them. Germline lookup yields CDR1 LNHDA and CDR2 SQIVND (reference sequence). The CDR3 runs 16 residues. Written as DNA, the CDR3 is TGTGCCAGTAGTCCTTCCTGGAACCTTTATAATTCACCCCTCCACTTT. Translation: CASSPSWNLYNSPLHF.

The chain uses TRBV14 and TRBJ2-7; the D is unclear. Trimming removed 2 bases from V and 5 bases from J, with 19 bases in between. The CDR3 covers 16 residues. Per germline, CDR1 SGHDN and CDR2 FVKESK. CDR3 protein: CASSQSPTVGMDEQYF. In DNA form, the CDR3 reads TGTGCCAGCAGCCAATCCCCCACAGTGGGCATGGACGAGCAGTACTTC.

This clonotype was seen more than once but under ten times. The J gene is TRBJ2-3, the V gene TRBV20-1; the match to TRBD2 covers 9 bases. The CDR3 extends over 18 amino acids. Germline assignment: CDR1 DFQATT and CDR2 SNEGSKA (reference sequence). V was clipped by 6 bases and J by 2 bases; unmatched bases: 18. CDR3 loop: CSAELQTGAGGPTDTQYF. As DNA, the CDR3 is TGCAGTGCAGAACTACAAACCGGAGCGGGGGGACCCACAGATACGCAGTATTTT.

This clonotype appeared a single time. A much larger clone sits a single nucleotide away, making a read error possible. The chain has TRBV7-2 and TRBJ2-5; D uncertain. CDR1 and CDR2 from the germline V gene are SGHTA and FQGNSA. The CDR3 sequence is 12 residues long. The CDR3, as DNA: TGTGACAGCAGCTCAATACCGGAGACCCAGTACTTC. Amino acid sequence: CDSSSIPETQYF.

This clonotype has a count of ten or more. V usage is TRBV7-2 and J usage is TRBJ1-1, with a weak D call TRBD1 (5 bases). This CDR3 has 13 amino acids. CDR1 is SGHTA, CDR2 FQGNSA, per germline. V lost 5 bases and J 1 base, leaving 8 bases between the germline ends. The CDR3 region is CASSRRGNTEAFF. CDR3 bases: TGTGCCAGCAGCCGTAGGGGGAACACTGAAGCTTTCTTT.

This clonotype was seen a handful of times. This chain joins TRBV12-3 or TRBV12-4 and TRBJ2-7; 11 bases match TRBD2. Trimming at V came to 7 bases and at J to 7 bases, leaving 9 bases not matched to a gene. CDR3 size: 14 residues. The CDR3 protein is CASTPTSGVLEQYF. The CDR3 DNA is TGTGCCAGCACCCCGACTAGCGGGGTCTTGGAGCAGTACTTC.

The chain links TRBV7-2 to TRBJ2-1; tentative D call: TRBD1 (6 bases). Between the trimmed V and J ends, which lost 0 bases and 4 bases, there was a span of 13 bases. Germline V CDR1 and CDR2: SGHTA, FQGNSA. The CDR3 covers 16 residues. The CDR3 loop is CASSLAGTLSYNEQFF. CDR3 sequence (DNA): TGTGCCAGCAGCTTAGCCGGGACATTATCTTACAATGAGCAGTTCTTC.